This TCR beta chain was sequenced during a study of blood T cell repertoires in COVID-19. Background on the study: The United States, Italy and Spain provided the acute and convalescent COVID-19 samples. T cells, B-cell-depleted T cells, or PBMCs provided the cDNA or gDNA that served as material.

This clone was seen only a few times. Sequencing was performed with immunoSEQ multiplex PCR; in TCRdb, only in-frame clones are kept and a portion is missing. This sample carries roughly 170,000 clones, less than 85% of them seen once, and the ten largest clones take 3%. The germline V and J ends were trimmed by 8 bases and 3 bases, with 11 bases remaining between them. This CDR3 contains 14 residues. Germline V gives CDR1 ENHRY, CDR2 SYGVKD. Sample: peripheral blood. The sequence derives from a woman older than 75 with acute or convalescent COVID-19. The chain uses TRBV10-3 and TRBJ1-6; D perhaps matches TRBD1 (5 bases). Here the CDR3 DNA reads TGTGCCATCCGGGGGGACCTCTATAATTCACCCCTCCACTTT. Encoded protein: CAIRGDLYNSPLHF.